These T cell receptor beta chains were read from a single sample in a study of beta chain features in type 1 diabetes. TCRdb's table, derived via immunoSEQ multiplex PCR, lists solely in-frame clones and lacks some. The sample holds some 15,000 clones, just over 70% seen once. Sequencing input: stem cell memory CD4+ T cells from blood. These receptors all come from a man under 40 with type 1 diabetes. The CDR3 runs from the conserved cysteine through the conserved F or W. A D gene is named only where the DNA matches it firmly. Expanded clones are given a class, and other clones once, few, many or no size at all.

V	J	size	D	CDR3	DNA
TRBV5-1	TRBJ2-7	.	.	CASSLGEVPKYEQYF	TGCGCCAGCAGCTTGGGAGAGGTGCCTAAATACGAGCAGTACTTC
TRBV6-5	TRBJ2-7	.	.	CASSELRGEQYF	TGTGCCAGCAGTGAACTCAGGGGCGAGCAGTACTTC
TRBV9	TRBJ2-3	.	TRBD2	CASSRTSGGASLGTDTQYF	TGTGCCAGCAGCCGGACTAGCGGGGGGGCATCATTGGGGACAGATACGCAGTATTTT
TRBV10-3	TRBJ2-2	.	.	CAISESRTNTGELFF	TGTGCCATCAGTGAGTCCAGGACGAACACCGGGGAGCTGTTTTTT
TRBV7-2	TRBJ1-4	few	TRBD1	CASSPGRGSSNEKLFF	TGTGCCAGCAGCCCCGGCAGGGGGTCATCTAATGAAAAACTGTTTTTT
TRBV2	TRBJ2-7	.	.	CASSDLSVGGGRGSYEQYF	TGTGCCAGCAGTGATCTGTCCGTTGGGGGAGGACGAGGCTCCTACGAGCAGTACTTC
TRBV19	TRBJ2-5	.	TRBD2	CASSIGGVRETQYF	TGTGCCAGTAGTATTGGGGGGGTGCGAGAGACCCAGTACTTC
TRBV4-2	TRBJ2-5	.	.	CASSQATGTAGETQYF	TGTGCCAGCAGCCAAGCTACCGGGACAGCGGGCGAGACCCAGTACTTC
TRBV7-9	TRBJ1-4	.	TRBD1	CASSLTGGGEKLFF	TGTGCCAGCAGCCTCACAGGGGGCGGCGAAAAACTGTTTTTT
TRBV19	TRBJ2-4	few	TRBD2	CASSPETSGGTDIQYF	TGTGCCAGTTCTCCCGAGACTAGCGGGGGGACCGACATTCAGTACTTC
TRBV2	TRBJ2-7	.	.	CASSQTYEQYF	TGTGCCAGCAGTCAGACCTACGAGCAGTACTTC
TRBV30	TRBJ1-1	.	TRBD1	CAWSIRQGVGMNTEAFF	TGTGCCTGGAGTATTAGACAGGGGGTTGGGATGAACACTGAAGCTTTCTTT
TRBV6-5	TRBJ1-6	few	TRBD1	CASSYTWGQNSPLHF	TGTGCCAGCAGTTACACATGGGGACAGAATTCACCCCTCCACTTT
TRBV10-3	TRBJ1-2	.	.	CAISESNSYGYTF	TGTGCCATCAGTGAGTCGAACTCTTATGGCTACACCTTC
TRBV29-1	TRBJ2-1	few	.	CSVEDPSLYNEQFF	TGCAGCGTTGAAGATCCCTCTCTGTACAATGAGCAGTTCTTC
TRBV9	TRBJ2-7	few	.	CASSGDRGNRHEQYF	TGTGCCAGCAGTGGGGACCGGGGGAATCGGCACGAGCAGTACTTC
TRBV4-3	TRBJ2-1	.	.	CASSLGQSYAENEQFF	TGCGCCAGCAGCCTCGGACAATCTTATGCAGAGAATGAGCAGTTCTTC
TRBV29-1	TRBJ2-7	once	TRBD2	CSARLAGAEQYF	TGCAGCGCTAGACTAGCGGGGGCCGAGCAGTACTTC
TRBV4-3	TRBJ2-7	few	TRBD1	CASSQEGQATYEQYF	TGCGCCAGCAGCCAAGAAGGACAGGCCACCTACGAGCAGTACTTC
TRBV5-1	TRBJ2-5	.	.	CASSSAGTAETQYF	TGCGCCAGCAGCTCTGCCGGGACTGCAGAGACCCAGTACTTC
TRBV9	TRBJ2-1	.	TRBD1	CASNRDRKTDEQFF	TGTGCCAGCAACCGGGACAGGAAAACGGATGAGCAGTTCTTC
TRBV5-4	TRBJ1-6	.	TRBD1	CASSLDRGNSPLHF	TGTGCCAGCAGCTTGGACAGGGGGAATTCACCCCTCCACTTT
TRBV7-9	TRBJ1-2	.	.	CASSLERVNGYTF	TGTGCCAGCAGCTTAGAGCGGGTAAATGGCTACACCTTC
TRBV28	TRBJ2-5	.	.	CASSLAGFNQETQYF	TGTGCCAGCAGTTTAGCGGGGTTTAACCAAGAGACCCAGTACTTC
TRBV29-1	TRBJ2-3	few	TRBD1	CSVAGGSTDTQYF	TGCAGCGTTGCAGGGGGCAGCACAGATACGCAGTATTTT
TRBV10-3	TRBJ2-3	.	.	CAISESRTGSDTQYF	TGTGCCATCAGTGAGTCGCGAACAGGGTCGGATACGCAGTATTTT
TRBV4-1	TRBJ2-7	few	TRBD2	CASSQAGGLPYEQYF	TGCGCCAGCAGCCAAGCCGGGGGGTTACCCTACGAGCAGTACTTC
TRBV18	TRBJ2-7	.	TRBD2	CASSPPRGALGDEQYF	TGTGCCAGCTCACCACCGCGGGGGGCCCTTGGGGACGAGCAGTACTTC
TRBV19	TRBJ1-2	.	.	CASSMMSVADDYGYTF	TGTGCCAGTAGTATGATGTCCGTAGCGGACGACTATGGCTACACCTTC
TRBV28	TRBJ2-7	.	.	CASQTSHYEQYF	TGTGCCAGCCAAACTTCCCATTACGAGCAGTACTTC
TRBV28	TRBJ1-5	once	.	CASSLIVSDQPQHF	TGTGCCAGCAGTTTGATTGTATCGGATCAGCCCCAGCATTTT
TRBV5-4	TRBJ2-7	once	.	CASSLAYREMGEQYF	TGTGCCAGCAGCTTGGCCTACAGGGAAATGGGGGAGCAGTACTTC
TRBV6-1	TRBJ1-6	.	.	CASSDPGEVNSPLHF	TGTGCCAGCAGTGACCCCGGGGAGGTCAATTCACCCCTCCACTTT
TRBV7-2	TRBJ2-1	.	.	CASSFDRTYNEQFF	TGTGCCAGCAGCTTTGACAGGACCTACAATGAGCAGTTCTTC
TRBV5-6	TRBJ2-2	.	TRBD1	CASSRGQMHTGELFF	TGTGCCAGCAGCAGGGGACAGATGCACACCGGGGAGCTGTTTTTT
TRBV11-2	TRBJ2-1	.	TRBD2	CASSQGLAGDEQFF	TGTGCCAGCAGCCAGGGACTAGCGGGGGATGAGCAGTTCTTC
TRBV10-3	TRBJ1-2	once	.	CAISGQAHRGYTF	TGTGCCATCAGTGGACAGGCCCATCGGGGCTACACCTTC
TRBV29-1	TRBJ1-1	.	.	CSVERLMNTEAFF	TGCAGCGTTGAGAGGCTGATGAACACTGAAGCTTTCTTT
TRBV19	TRBJ2-1	.	TRBD1	CASSMGQGANEQFF	TGTGCCAGTAGTATGGGACAGGGGGCCAATGAGCAGTTCTTC
TRBV19	TRBJ2-2	.	TRBD1	CASTQIPQGVGTGELFF	TGTGCCTCGACTCAAATCCCACAGGGGGTAGGAACCGGGGAGCTGTTTTTT